These 32 T cell receptor beta chains originate from one sample sequenced in a study of T cell responses to AZD1222 COVID-19 vaccine. The assay was immunoSEQ multiplex PCR, and TCRdb's table has in-frame clones only and misses some. The sample has approximately 79,000 clones, approximately 88% seen once. The sequencing used peripheral blood, collected on day 0 of AZD1222 vaccination. The receptors come from an adult in good health.

The V call is TRBV5-8, the J call TRBJ2-2; D not resolved. Trimming removed 4 bases from V and 7 bases from J, with 14 bases in between. Germline CDR1 and CDR2: SGHTS and YDEGEE. This CDR3 comprises 14 residues. CDR3 coding DNA: TGTGCCAGCAGCAGGGTTTTCTCCGACGGGGAGCTGTTTTTT. Translating gives CASSRVFSDGELFF.

The V call is TRBV5-1, the J call TRBJ2-5; 9 bases line up with TRBD1. This CDR3 is built from 14 residues. With V trimmed by 4 bases and J by 3 bases, 4 bases remained unmatched. Germline V gene sequence: CDR1 SGHRS, CDR2 YFSETQ. CDR3 residues: CASSITGGKETQYF. In DNA, the CDR3 is TGCGCCAGCAGCATCACAGGGGGCAAAGAGACCCAGTACTTC.

The rearrangement links TRBV7-9 to TRBJ1-4, with TRBD1 identical over 7 bases. The germline V gene encodes CDR1 SEHNR and CDR2 FQNEAQ (reference sequence). There are 15 residues in the CDR3. With V trimmed by 6 bases and J by 3 bases, 7 bases remained unmatched. The CDR3 DNA follows: TGTGCCAGCAGTTTTGGGGGGACAGCTAATGAAAAACTGTTTTTT. It is translated as CASSFGGTANEKLFF.

The chain carries TRBV7-3 and TRBJ2-2; 10 bases match TRBD2. V lost 2 bases, J lost 8 bases, and 5 bases stayed unmatched. The CDR3 extends over 15 amino acids. The germline V gene has CDR1 SGHTA and CDR2 FQGTGA. This CDR3 is CASSLLASGRGELFF. Written as DNA, the CDR3 is TGTGCCAGCAGCTTATTGGCTAGCGGGAGAGGGGAGCTGTTTTTT.

The chain joins TRBV29-1 to TRBJ1-1; TRBD1 is a possible D gene (5 bases). V was trimmed by 3 bases and J by 3 bases, leaving 11 bases between them. CDR1 SQVTM and CDR2 ANQGSEA come from the germline V gene. This CDR3 contains 13 residues. CDR3 nucleotides: TGCAGCGTTGATGAGGGGTTCCACACTGAAGCTTTCTTT. It translates to CSVDEGFHTEAFF.

This clone was counted once. This chain joins TRBV12-3 or TRBV12-4 and TRBJ2-7; D perhaps matches TRBD2 (6 bases). This CDR3 contains 13 residues. With 6 bases removed from V and 0 bases from J, the gap between germline ends came to 9 bases. Written as DNA, the CDR3 is TGTGCCAGCAGATACGGGAGCTCCTACGAGCAGTACTTC. Encoded protein: CASRYGSSYEQYF.

This rearrangement joins TRBV27 to TRBJ2-1, with TRBD2 matching 7 bases. Germline assignment: CDR1 MNHEY and CDR2 SMNVEV (reference sequence). J gave up 1 base and V 6 bases, and 6 bases lay outside the gene matches. The CDR3 has 15 residues. The CDR3 region is CASSQGGYSYNEQFF. Here the CDR3 DNA reads TGTGCCAGCAGCCAGGGAGGGTATTCCTACAATGAGCAGTTCTTC.

This clone occurred a few times. DNA for the CDR3: TGCGCCAGCAGCTTGGGGGACGGACGCACAGATACGCAGTATTTT. Its translation: CASSLGDGRTDTQYF. The rearrangement uses TRBV5-1 and TRBJ2-3, with D perhaps being TRBD1 or TRBD2 (5 bases each). The CDR3 extends over 15 amino acids. Trimming took off 0 bases at V and 1 base at J, with 9 bases between the two ends. Germline loops: CDR1 SGHRS, CDR2 YFSETQ.

The chain joins TRBV10-3 to TRBJ1-2; D uncertain. The V end was cut by 3 bases, the J end by 7 bases, with 12 bases between. The CDR3 extends over 13 amino acids. Germline CDR1 reads ENHRY; CDR2 reads SYGVKD. CDR3 region: CAISDRGRSGYTF. CDR3 DNA sequence: TGTGCCATCAGTGACAGAGGGCGGTCTGGCTACACCTTC.

J is TRBJ1-6 and V is TRBV11-2; a weak D match, TRBD1 (6 bases). The germline V gene encodes CDR1 SGHAT and CDR2 FQNNGV. Trimming took off 1 base at V and 5 bases at J, with 12 bases between the two ends. The CDR3 spans 16 residues. The CDR3 here is CASSLAGQLNNSPLHF. In DNA, the CDR3 is TGTGCCAGCAGCTTAGCAGGACAGTTGAATAATTCACCCCTCCACTTT.

J is TRBJ1-2 and V is TRBV5-4; 10 nucleotides agree with TRBD1. Trimming took 0 bases from V and 4 from J; bases not matched to a gene: 9. This CDR3 spans 17 amino acids. CDR1 and CDR2 from the germline V gene are SGHNT and YYREEE (reference sequence). CDR3 coding DNA: TGTGCCAGCAGCTTGGGACAGGGGGCAAAAAAAGCCTATGGCTACACCTTC. Translated: CASSLGQGAKKAYGYTF.

V is TRBV7-9 and J is TRBJ1-1; no reliable D call. This CDR3 has 14 amino acids. V was shortened by 4 bases and J by 7 bases, with 16 bases between the two germline ends. The V gene's germline CDR1 is SEHNR and CDR2 FQNEAQ (reference sequence). The chain's CDR3 is CASSSNWQALEAFF. The CDR3 region has the DNA TGTGCCAGCAGCTCGAACTGGCAGGCCCTTGAAGCTTTCTTT. Complete variable domain (other parts from reference TRBV7-9 and TRBJ1-1): DTGVSQNPRHKITKRGQNVTFRCDPISEHNRLYWYRQTLGQGPEFLTYFQNEAQLEKSRLLSDRFSAERPKGSFSTLEIQRTEQGDSAMYLCASSSNWQALEAFFGQGTRLTVV.

This clone was seen a single time. The chain employs TRBV9 and TRBJ2-7; D gene ambiguous. Deletions cut 4 bases from V and 9 bases from J, with 8 bases between. The length of the CDR3 is 10 residues. CDR1 and CDR2 from the germline V gene are SGDLS and YYNGEE. The CDR3 loop reads CASSPPRQYF. As DNA, the CDR3 is TGTGCCAGCAGCCCCCCCCGGCAGTACTTC.

V is TRBV21-1 and J is TRBJ2-7. TRBV21-1 is marked as a pseudogene. This CDR3 comprises 12 residues. CDR3 residues: CASSKVRYEQYF. The DNA of the CDR3 is TGTGCCAGCAGCAAAGTAAGGTACGAGCAGTACTTC.

The rearrangement uses TRBV15 and TRBJ1-1; no clear D gene. Germline loops: CDR1 LNHNV, CDR2 YYDKDF (reference sequence). V gave up 1 base and J gave up 1 base, with 4 bases separating them. CDR3 length equals 13 residues. CDR3 loop: CATSRVANTEAFF. CDR3 DNA sequence: TGTGCCACCAGCAGAGTCGCGAACACTGAAGCTTTCTTT.

This chain joins TRBV6-5 and TRBJ2-7, with TRBD2 matching over 8 bases. The CDR3 is 13 amino acids. Per the germline V gene, CDR1 is MNHEY and CDR2 is SVGAGI. J lost 1 base, V lost 7 bases, and 3 bases had no gene match. The CDR3 coding sequence is TGTGCCAGCACCGGGACTAGTTCCTACGAGCAGTACTTC. This gives the protein CASTGTSSYEQYF.

V is TRBV5-4 and J is TRBJ2-5; TRBD2 is a possible D gene (6 bases). The CDR3 is 14 amino acids. The V end was cut by 3 bases, the J end by 3 bases, with 12 bases between. The V gene's germline CDR1 is SGHNT and CDR2 YYREEE (reference sequence). The CDR3 region has the DNA TGTGCCAGCAGCTCACCGGGACTCAAAGAGACCCAGTACTTC. It translates to CASSSPGLKETQYF. Full variable domain (outside the CDR3, taken from reference TRBV5-4 and TRBJ2-5): ETGVTQSPTHLIKTRGQQVTLRCSSQSGHNTVSWYQQALGQGPQFIFQYYREEENGRGNFPPRFSGLQFPNYSSELNVNALELDDSALYLCASSSPGLKETQYFGPGTRLLVL.

This clone has only one observation. At one end, the junction sequence differs from germline, possibly due to a read error. The CDR3 sequence is CASSPGADRGLYEQYF. In DNA, the CDR3 is TGTGCTAGCAGCCCTGGGGCTGACAGGGGGCTTTACGAGCAGTACTTC. The rearrangement links TRBV7-7 to TRBJ2-7; 10 bases agree with TRBD1. The CDR3 loop spans 16 amino acids. Germline V CDR1 and CDR2: SSHAT, FNYEAQ (reference sequence). Complete variable domain (other parts from reference TRBV7-7 and TRBJ2-7): GAGVSQSPRYKVTKRGQDVTLRCDPISSHATLYWYQQALGQGPEFLTYFNYEAQPDKSGLPSDRFSAERPEGSISTLTIQRTEQRDSAMYRCASSPGADRGLYEQYFGPGTRLTVT.

V is TRBV5-5 and J is TRBJ1-2; 7 bases line up with TRBD1. The V gene's germline CDR1 is SGHKS and CDR2 YYEKEE (reference sequence). This CDR3 contains 15 residues. With 5 bases clipped from V and 5 bases from J, the junction kept 12 bases outside the gene matches. The CDR3 here is CASSTQTGWGYGYTF. The CDR3 nucleotides are TGTGCCAGCAGTACACAGACAGGGTGGGGATATGGCTACACCTTC.

About this clone itself: A read error may account for a junction end that differs from germline. The chain couples TRBV7-7 to TRBJ2-2; the match to TRBD1 covers 7 bases. CDR3 length: 19 residues. Looked up from germline, CDR1 is SSHAT and CDR2 is FNYEAQ (reference sequence). CDR3 nucleotide sequence: TGTGCTAGCAGCGCGAAAATTGCGCCAGGACAGGCGAACACCGGGGAGCTGTTTTTT. Protein product: CASSAKIAPGQANTGELFF.

This chain connects TRBV18 to TRBJ2-1; possibly TRBD2 for D (5 bases). This CDR3 has 16 amino acids. Germline V gene data show CDR1 as KGHSH and CDR2 as LQKENI. The V end was cut by 4 bases, the J end by 6 bases, with 19 bases between. This CDR3 is CASSQITSSGSNEQFF. DNA for the CDR3: TGTGCCAGCTCACAAATCACTAGTAGTGGGAGCAATGAGCAGTTCTTC.

This clone showed up just once. The chain has TRBV5-4 and TRBJ2-7; D is unresolved. The germline V gene encodes CDR1 SGHNT and CDR2 YYREEE (reference sequence). The CDR3 is 15 residues long. V was cut by 6 bases and J by 3 bases, with 19 bases left in between. DNA for the CDR3: TGTGCCAGCATGGAAGGGCCCCCCTCGATCTACGAGCAGTACTTC. Residues: CASMEGPPSIYEQYF.

In its sample, this clone is medium-sized. The J gene is TRBJ1-1, the V gene TRBV12-3 or TRBV12-4; D perhaps matches TRBD1 (5 bases). V lost 3 bases and J 1 base, leaving 6 bases between the germline ends. The CDR3 length is 13 residues. The CDR3 loop reads CASSLGPNTEAFF. CDR3 nucleotides: TGTGCCAGCAGTTTGGGACCGAACACTGAAGCTTTCTTT.

The V call is TRBV28, the J call TRBJ2-1; 7 bases align to TRBD2. The length of the CDR3 is 15 residues. J gave up 9 bases and V 2 bases, and 10 bases lay outside the gene matches. The germline V gene encodes CDR1 MDHEN and CDR2 SYDVKM. CDR3 residues: CASSLAGRRGGEQFF. The CDR3 bases are TGTGCCAGCAGTTTAGCCGGGAGGCGTGGGGGTGAGCAGTTCTTC.

This chain connects TRBV5-4 to TRBJ2-1; maybe TRBD2 (5 bases). The CDR3 length is 13 residues. V dropped 0 bases and J dropped 5 bases, with 6 bases sitting between them. CDR1 is SGHNT, CDR2 YYREEE, per germline (reference sequence). CDR3 protein: CASSLETNNEQFF. Written as DNA, the CDR3 is TGTGCCAGCAGCTTGGAGACTAACAATGAGCAGTTCTTC. Filled out from reference TRBV5-4 and TRBJ2-1, the complete variable domain reads ETGVTQSPTHLIKTRGQQVTLRCSSQSGHNTVSWYQQALGQGPQFIFQYYREEENGRGNFPPRFSGLQFPNYSSELNVNALELDDSALYLCASSLETNNEQFFGPGTRLTVL.

V is TRBV5-6 and J is TRBJ1-1; D not certain. This CDR3 is 15 amino acids long. The V gene lost 0 bases and the J gene lost 9 bases, with 18 bases spanning the gap. In germline, CDR1 is SGHDT, CDR2 YYEEEE. CDR3 region: CASSLDPGGLSQAFF. Written as DNA, the CDR3 is TGTGCCAGCAGCTTGGACCCTGGAGGTCTAAGTCAAGCTTTCTTT.

This rearrangement joins TRBV19 to TRBJ2-3; 14 bases agree with TRBD2. CDR1 is LNHDA and CDR2 is SQIVND in the germline V gene (reference sequence). Losses at the gene ends were 4 bases for V and 1 base for J; bases not matched to a gene: 13. The CDR3 spans 20 residues. The CDR3 bases are TGTGCCAGTAGTACCACCCGACTAGCGGGAGGGCCCGGCCGCACAGATACGCAGTATTTT. As protein: CASSTTRLAGGPGRTDTQYF.

The rearrangement joins TRBV7-8 to TRBJ2-5, with a weak D call TRBD2 (6 bases). The CDR3 contains 18 residues. CDR1 is SGHVS and CDR2 is FQNEAQ in the germline V gene. V was pared by 0 bases and J by 9 bases, with 26 bases between. CDR3 sequence (DNA): TGTGCCAGCAGCTTAGCAAGACTATGGGCAACCGGCGGGGCGGCCCAGTACTTC. This sequence encodes CASSLARLWATGGAAQYF. The full variable domain, in which reference TRBV7-8 and TRBJ2-5 provide the parts outside the CDR3, is GAGVSQSPRYKVAKRGQDVALRCDPISGHVSLFWYQQALGQGPEFLTYFQNEAQLDKSGLPSDRFFAERPEGSVSTLKIQRTQQEDSAVYLCASSLARLWATGGAAQYFGPGTRLLVL.

This chain joins TRBV5-1 and TRBJ2-5; TRBD1 matches 9 bases. The CDR3 is made up of 15 amino acids. CDR1 is SGHRS, CDR2 YFSETQ, per germline. V lost 0 bases, J lost 6 bases, and 6 bases stayed unmatched. The CDR3 protein is CASSLVRTGAKTQYF. In nucleotides, the CDR3 is TGCGCCAGCAGCTTGGTTCGGACAGGGGCGAAGACCCAGTACTTC.

The chain links TRBV9 to TRBJ1-6, with 10 bases matching TRBD1. The CDR3 has 17 residues. The germline CDR1 and CDR2 sequences are SGDLS and YYNGEE. V lost 4 bases, J lost 7 bases, and 11 bases stayed unmatched. CDR3 region: CASSPRTDRGFNSPLHF. Here the CDR3 DNA reads TGTGCCAGCAGCCCTAGAACGGACAGGGGGTTCAATTCACCCCTCCACTTT.

The sample holds one count of this clone. The V and J genes are TRBV20-1 and TRBJ2-3; 9 bases line up with TRBD2. The CDR3 spans 17 residues. V shed 3 bases, J shed 3 bases, and the junction held 13 bases outside the gene matches. Germline CDR1 reads DFQATT; CDR2 reads SNEGSKA (reference sequence). The CDR3: CSASPIAGERRTDTQYF. CDR3 in DNA: TGCAGTGCTAGTCCCATAGCGGGAGAACGGCGGACAGATACGCAGTATTTT.

CDR3 amino acids: CASSVFGNTPSSTDTQYF. The CDR3 nucleotides are TGTGCCAGCAGCGTATTTGGAAATACACCCTCTAGCACAGATACGCAGTATTTT. V usage is TRBV9 and J usage is TRBJ2-3; no clear D gene. Looked up from germline, CDR1 is SGDLS and CDR2 is YYNGEE. CDR3 length: 18 residues. Trimming cost V 1 base and J 0 bases, with 18 bases left between them.